This TCR beta chain stems from a study of shared clonotypes between healthy human individuals. About the study: Every donor yielded three CD4 naive, three CD4 memory, two CD8 naive and one CD8 memory plate. The study's findings and limits: Non-shared clonotypes had lower generation probabilities than clonotypes shared by all four sorted-subset donors. Clonotype sharing across a handful of donors was observed for 4% to 5.5% of naive CD4 clonotypes.

The assay was carried out at the deep level. Profiling relied on immunoSEQ multiplex PCR, and the TCRdb table lists in-frame clones only, not all of them. The table shows around 2.1 million clones, with about 92% occurring only once. On this clone itself: Its antigen is not identified.

Trimming pared 4 bases from V and 4 bases from J, leaving 10 bases between. The CDR3 runs to 13 residues. Germline V gives CDR1 LGHNA, CDR2 YSLEER. Naive CD8 isolation took CD45RO-negative cells positively selected for CCR7 and excluded terminally differentiated effector memory CD45RA+ cells. The rearrangement uses TRBV4-3 and TRBJ1-2, with D uncertain. The TCR was taken from a man between 18 and 35 years old in good health. Some clones in this sample may be carry-over from other donors' samples. Source material: naive CD8+ T cells from PBMCs. The CDR3 loop is CASSPRVGYGYTF. As DNA, the CDR3 is TGCGCCAGCAGCCCCCGAGTGGGCTATGGCTACACCTTC.